This is a list of T cell receptor beta chains from one sample in a study of cytomegalovirus exposure and HLA in healthy donors. Sequencing used immunoSEQ multiplex PCR; TCRdb keeps in-frame clones, though not all of them. This sample has 190,000 or so clones, with 65% to 85% found just once. The specimen sequenced was PBMCs. These receptors came from a woman between 18 and 29 years old in good health and CMV-seropositive. Each CDR3 is given with its conserved first and last residue. A D gene is named only where the DNA matches it firmly. Expanded clones are given a class, and other clones once, few, many or no size at all.

clone_size	v_call	d_call	j_call	cdr3_aa	cdr3_nt
.	TRBV29-1	TRBD2	TRBJ2-1	CSARRGSGGDNEQFF	TGCAGCGCCCGTCGTGGGAGCGGGGGGGACAATGAGCAGTTCTTC
.	TRBV6-1	.	TRBJ2-4	CASSAAGLAKNIQYF	TGTGCCAGCAGTGCCGCGGGTCTAGCCAAAAACATTCAGTACTTC
.	TRBV19	TRBD1	TRBJ2-2	CASSLQGQGAQSGELFF	TGTGCCAGTAGTCTACAGGGACAGGGGGCGCAAAGCGGGGAGCTGTTTTTT
.	TRBV14	TRBD1	TRBJ2-5	CASSHTGTGNQETQYF	TGTGCCAGCAGCCATACCGGGACAGGGAACCAAGAGACCCAGTACTTC
.	TRBV5-1	.	TRBJ1-1	CASTGQTRSPEEAFF	TGCGCCAGCACAGGACAGACAAGATCCCCAGAGGAAGCTTTCTTT
.	TRBV9	TRBD2	TRBJ2-4	CASSVEGLAENIQYF	TGTGCCAGCAGCGTAGAGGGACTAGCGGAAAACATTCAGTACTTC
.	TRBV5-1	.	TRBJ1-4	CASRTAGTADEKLFF	TGCGCCAGCAGAACCGCCGGGACTGCCGATGAAAAACTGTTTTTT
.	TRBV4-2	.	TRBJ1-3	CASSQDNRELSGNTIYF	TGTGCCAGCAGCCAAGACAACCGGGAACTCTCTGGAAACACCATATATTTT
few	TRBV6-1	.	TRBJ1-2	CASSGSGGANVYGYTF	TGTGCCAGCAGTGGAAGCGGCGGGGCTAATGTCTATGGCTACACCTTC
.	TRBV7-2	.	TRBJ2-3	CASSLARWWRGGWGDTQYF	TGTGCCAGCAGCTTAGCGAGGTGGTGGCGGGGCGGCTGGGGAGATACGCAGTATTTT
.	TRBV25-1	.	TRBJ2-5	CASSPWGSRKETQYF	TGTGCCAGCAGTCCTTGGGGCAGCAGGAAAGAGACCCAGTACTTC
.	TRBV20-1	.	TRBJ2-3	CSFVSTDTQYF	TGCAGTTTCGTTAGCACAGATACGCAGTATTTT
.	TRBV19	.	TRBJ1-2	CASSTGSDGYTF	TGTGCCAGTAGTACAGGGTCGGATGGCTACACCTTC
.	TRBV9	.	TRBJ1-5	CASSVYSDQPQHF	TGTGCCAGCAGCGTGTATAGTGATCAGCCCCAGCATTTT
.	TRBV6-5	.	TRBJ2-5	CATTGEETQYF	TGTGCCACCACGGGAGAAGAGACCCAGTACTTC
.	TRBV5-4	TRBD2	TRBJ2-1	CASSPSGGQLNYNEQFF	TGTGCCAGCAGCCCTAGCGGGGGCCAACTAAACTACAATGAGCAGTTCTTC
.	TRBV4-1	.	TRBJ2-7	CASSQGQAPGLRAYEQYF	TGCGCCAGCAGCCAAGGTCAGGCTCCAGGACTCCGCGCCTACGAGCAGTACTTC
.	TRBV7-9	.	TRBJ1-5	CASSADTLGQPQHF	TGTGCCAGCAGCGCGGACACTTTAGGACAGCCCCAGCATTTT